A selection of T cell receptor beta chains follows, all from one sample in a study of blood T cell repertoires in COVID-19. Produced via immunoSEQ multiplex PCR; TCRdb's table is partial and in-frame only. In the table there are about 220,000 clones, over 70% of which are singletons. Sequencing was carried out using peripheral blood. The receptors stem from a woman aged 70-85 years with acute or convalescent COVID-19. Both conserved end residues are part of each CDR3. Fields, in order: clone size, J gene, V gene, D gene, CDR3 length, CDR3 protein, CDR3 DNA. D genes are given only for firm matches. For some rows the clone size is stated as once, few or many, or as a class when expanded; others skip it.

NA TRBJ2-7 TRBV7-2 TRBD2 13 CASSGGASYEQYF TGTGCCAGTAGCGGGGGGGCGTCCTACGAGCAGTACTTC
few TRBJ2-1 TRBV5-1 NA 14 CASSLATVRGEQFF TGCGCCAGCAGCTTGGCCACGGTCCGGGGTGAGCAGTTCTTC
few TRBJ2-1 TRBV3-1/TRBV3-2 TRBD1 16 CASSQSGQGWDNEQFF TGTGCCAGCAGCCAATCGGGACAGGGTTGGGACAATGAGCAGTTCTTC
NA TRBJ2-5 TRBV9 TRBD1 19 CASSTRLRGSGQEKETQYF TGTGCCAGCAGCACCAGGTTGAGGGGGTCGGGACAGGAGAAGGAGACCCAGTACTTC
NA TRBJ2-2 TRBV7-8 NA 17 CASSLWGSTGDTGELFF TGTGCCAGCAGCTTATGGGGTTCTACGGGGGACACCGGGGAGCTGTTTTTT
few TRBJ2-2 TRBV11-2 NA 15 CASSSASSNTGELFF TGTGCCAGCAGCTCCGCAAGTAGCAACACCGGGGAGCTGTTTTTT
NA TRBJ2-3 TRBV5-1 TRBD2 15 CASSSGTTSTDTQYF TGCGCCAGCAGCTCCGGGACTACCAGCACAGATACGCAGTATTTT
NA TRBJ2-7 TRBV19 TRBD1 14 CASSIPGQGYEQYF TGTGCCAGTAGTATCCCGGGACAGGGCTACGAGCAGTACTTC
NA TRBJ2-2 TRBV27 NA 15 CASSSWGDNTGELFF TGTGCCAGCAGTTCTTGGGGGGATAACACCGGGGAGCTGTTTTTT
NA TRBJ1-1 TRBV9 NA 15 CASSARQGLNTEAFF TGTGCCAGCAGCGCGCGGCAGGGTCTGAACACTGAAGCTTTCTTT
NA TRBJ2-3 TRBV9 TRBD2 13 CASTRGDTDTQYF TGTGCCAGCACCCGGGGGGATACAGATACGCAGTATTTT
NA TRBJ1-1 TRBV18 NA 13 CASRREGPTEAFF TGTGCCAGTCGCCGGGAGGGTCCCACTGAAGCTTTCTTT
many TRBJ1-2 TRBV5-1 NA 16 CASSLAPSGRSGGYTF TGCGCCAGCAGCTTGGCCCCTTCAGGACGCAGTGGAGGGTACACCTTC
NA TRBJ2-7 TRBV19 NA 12 CASSIDTGEQYF TGTGCCAGTAGTATTGACACAGGGGAGCAGTACTTC
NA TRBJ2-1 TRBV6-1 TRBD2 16 CASSGLAGNAYNEQFF TGTGCCAGCAGTGGCCTAGCGGGGAATGCCTACAATGAGCAGTTCTTC
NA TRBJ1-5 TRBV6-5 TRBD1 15 CASEPGTGGDQPQHF TGTGCCAGCGAGCCCGGGACAGGGGGCGATCAGCCCCAGCATTTT
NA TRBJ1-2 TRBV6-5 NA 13 CASSTRVTLDYTF TGTGCCAGCAGTACCCGGGTTACCTTAGACTACACCTTC
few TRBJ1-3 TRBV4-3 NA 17 CASSQGSGTSAGNTIYF TGCGCCAGCAGCCAAGGGTCCGGGACATCGGCAGGAAACACCATATATTTT
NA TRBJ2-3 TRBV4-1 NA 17 CASSQRASYGATDTQYF TGCGCCAGCAGCCAAAGGGCATCCTATGGGGCCACAGATACGCAGTATTTT
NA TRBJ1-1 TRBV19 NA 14 CASRERYMNTEAFF TGTGCCAGTAGGGAGAGGTACATGAACACTGAAGCTTTCTTT
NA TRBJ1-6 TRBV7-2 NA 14 CASSSRGFNSPLHF TGTGCCAGCAGCTCCCGAGGGTTTAATTCACCCCTCCACTTT
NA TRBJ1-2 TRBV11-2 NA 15 CASSLGLMGGYGYTF TGTGCCAGCAGCTTAGGTTTGATGGGAGGCTATGGCTACACCTTC
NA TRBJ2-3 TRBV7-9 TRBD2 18 CASSFAGLAGAPLNTQYF TGTGCCAGCAGCTTCGCGGGACTAGCGGGGGCCCCGCTTAATACGCAGTATTTT
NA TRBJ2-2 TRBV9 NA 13 CASSVGVTGELFF TGTGCCAGCAGCGTGGGAGTCACCGGGGAGCTGTTTTTT
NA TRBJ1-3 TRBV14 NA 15 CASSQGRTTGNTIYF TGTGCCAGCAGCCAAGGTCGCACTACTGGAAACACCATATATTTT
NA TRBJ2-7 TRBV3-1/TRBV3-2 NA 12 CASSQAAGEQYF TGTGCCAGCAGCCAAGCGGCAGGGGAGCAGTACTTC
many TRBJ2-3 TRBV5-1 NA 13 CASSFPGEDTQYF TGCGCCAGCAGCTTCCCGGGGGAAGATACGCAGTATTTT
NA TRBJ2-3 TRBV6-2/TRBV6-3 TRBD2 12 CASSPSSGGRYF TGTGCCAGCAGTCCATCTAGCGGGGGACGGTATTTT
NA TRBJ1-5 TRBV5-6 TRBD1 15 CASSYTGTGYQPQHF TGTGCCAGCAGTTATACCGGGACAGGATATCAGCCCCAGCATTTT
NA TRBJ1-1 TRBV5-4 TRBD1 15 CASSWGQGPNTEAFF TGTGCCAGCAGCTGGGGACAGGGGCCCAACACTGAAGCTTTCTTT
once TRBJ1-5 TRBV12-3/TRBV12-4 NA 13 CASSQTSNQPQHF TGTGCCAGCAGCCAGACTTCCAATCAGCCCCAGCATTTT
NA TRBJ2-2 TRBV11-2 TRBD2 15 CASSYIAGARGELFF TGTGCCAGCAGTTATATAGCGGGGGCGAGGGGGGAGCTGTTTTTT
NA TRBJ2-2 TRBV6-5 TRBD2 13 CASTKPGGGELFF TGTGCCAGCACTAAACCGGGGGGCGGGGAGCTGTTTTTT
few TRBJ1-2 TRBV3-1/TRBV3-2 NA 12 CASSRRELGYTF TGTGCCAGCAGCCGACGGGAGCTAGGCTACACCTTC
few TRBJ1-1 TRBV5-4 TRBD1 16 CASSLGGTGGLTEAFF TGTGCCAGCAGCTTGGGGGGAACAGGGGGATTGACTGAAGCTTTCTTT
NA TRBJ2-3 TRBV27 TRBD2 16 CASRPRLAGRADTQYF TGTGCCAGCAGGCCCCGACTAGCGGGGAGGGCAGATACGCAGTATTTT
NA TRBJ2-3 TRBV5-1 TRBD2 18 CASSPSTASGLRTDTQYF TGCGCCAGCAGCCCCAGTACGGCTAGCGGACTTCGCACAGATACGCAGTATTTT
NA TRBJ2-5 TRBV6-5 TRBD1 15 CASSFRGDSQETQYF TGTGCCAGCAGTTTCAGAGGGGACAGCCAAGAGACCCAGTACTTC
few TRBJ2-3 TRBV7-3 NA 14 CASSLTTVGDTQYF TGTGCCAGCAGCTTAACAACGGTCGGAGATACGCAGTATTTT
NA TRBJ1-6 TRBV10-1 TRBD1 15 CAKGQGVSYNSPLHF TGCGCCAAGGGACAGGGAGTTTCCTATAATTCACCCCTCCACTTT
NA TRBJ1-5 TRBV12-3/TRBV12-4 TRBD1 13 CASRGDSNQPQHF TGTGCCAGCAGGGGGGACAGTAACCAGCCCCAGCATTTT
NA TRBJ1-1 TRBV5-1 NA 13 CASSSRGGTEAFF TGCGCCAGCAGCTCAAGGGGCGGCACTGAAGCTTTCTTT
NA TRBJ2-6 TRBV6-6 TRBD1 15 CASSLGTAGANVLTF TGTGCCAGCAGCCTCGGGACAGCTGGGGCCAACGTCCTGACTTTC
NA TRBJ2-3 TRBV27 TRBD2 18 CASSSTPPRGGSTDTQYF TGTGCCAGCAGTTCAACTCCTCCCCGCGGGGGTAGCACAGATACGCAGTATTTT
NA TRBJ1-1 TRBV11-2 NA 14 CASSLSPGTTEAFF TGTGCCAGCAGCTTATCCCCCGGGACTACTGAAGCTTTCTTT
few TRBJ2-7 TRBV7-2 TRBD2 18 CASSLVTSGGAASGEQYF TGTGCCAGCAGCCTTGTGACTAGCGGGGGGGCGGCTTCAGGAGAGCAGTACTTC
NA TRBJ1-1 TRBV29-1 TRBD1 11 CSVGTGGEAFF TGCAGCGTTGGGACAGGGGGTGAAGCTTTCTTT
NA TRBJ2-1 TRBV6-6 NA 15 CASRTAGSSYNEQFF TGTGCCAGCAGAACTGCGGGGAGCTCCTACAATGAGCAGTTCTTC
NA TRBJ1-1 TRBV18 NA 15 CASSPNEDTGTEAFF TGTGCCAGCTCACCGAACGAGGATACGGGCACTGAAGCTTTCTTT
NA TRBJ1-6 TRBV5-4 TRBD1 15 CASSLQGAKDSPLHF TGTGCCAGCAGCTTACAGGGGGCCAAGGATTCACCCCTCCACTTT
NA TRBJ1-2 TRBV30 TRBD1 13 CAWAWTGVYGYTF TGTGCCTGGGCCTGGACAGGGGTCTATGGCTACACCTTC
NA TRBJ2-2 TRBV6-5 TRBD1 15 CASRMGQLNTGELFF TGTGCCAGCAGGATGGGACAGCTCAACACCGGGGAGCTGTTTTTT
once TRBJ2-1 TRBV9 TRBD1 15 CASSTRQGPYNEQFF TGTGCCAGCAGCACCCGACAGGGACCATACAATGAGCAGTTCTTC
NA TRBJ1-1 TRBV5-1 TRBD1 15 CASSPPQGGNTEAFF TGCGCCAGCAGCCCGCCTCAGGGGGGGAACACTGAAGCTTTCTTT
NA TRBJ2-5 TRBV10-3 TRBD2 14 CAISEGSGVETQYF TGTGCCATCAGTGAGGGGAGCGGGGTAGAGACCCAGTACTTC
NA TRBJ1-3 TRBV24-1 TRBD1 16 CATSDSGTASGNTIYF TGTGCCACCAGTGACTCCGGGACAGCCTCTGGAAACACCATATATTTT
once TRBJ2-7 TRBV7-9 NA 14 CASSASRGPYEQYF TGTGCCAGCAGCGCGAGTCGCGGCCCCTACGAGCAGTACTTC
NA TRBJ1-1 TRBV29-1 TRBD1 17 CSVDLMAGTGVPLKAFF TGCAGCGTTGATCTAATGGCCGGGACAGGGGTCCCGCTGAAAGCTTTCTTT
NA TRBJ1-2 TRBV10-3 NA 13 CAISESDLWGYTF TGTGCCATCAGTGAGTCCGACTTATGGGGCTACACCTTC
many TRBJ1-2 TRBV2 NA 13 CASSWEGNYGYTF TGTGCCAGCAGTTGGGAGGGGAACTATGGCTACACCTTC